Listed here are 21 T cell receptor beta chains from one sample, sequenced in a study of T-cell memory formation after mild COVID-19. TCRdb re-called the 5' RACE reads with MiXCR, one entry per CDR3 protein. This table holds 180,000 or so distinct CDR3 sequences, about 9.9% found once. Input material: PBMCs or a T cell subset sorted from them (not recorded which). The source of these receptors is a man between 18 and 35 years old who had mild COVID-19 (a few samples of this study predate the infection). Cell type and time point are not known.

To note about this clonotype: This is likely a read error, given that the CDR3 carries no conserved phenylalanine or tryptophan at its end. No DNA is shown, since the ends of the CDR3 on it are uncertain; the CDR3 is the one TCRdb lists. The J gene is TRBJ2-3, the V gene TRBV11-3; the table's TRBD1 call for D was not verified on the DNA. The CDR3 numbers 11 amino acids, ends counted. CDR1 is SGHNT and CDR2 is YENEEA in the germline V gene. CDR3 amino acids: CASSNPLQGVE.

This clonotype showed up just a few times. The V gene is TRBV7-4, the J gene TRBJ2-7; 8 bases align to TRBD1. The CDR3 is 15 residues long. The V and J ends lost 7 bases and 3 bases, in that order; junction bases with no gene match: 11. Germline V gene lookup returns CDR1 SGHVT and CDR2 SQSDAQ. Here the CDR3 reads CASTEDRDPYYEQYV. CDR3 nucleotides: TGTGCCAGCACCGAGGACAGGGATCCATACTACGAGCAGTACGTC.

A few counts support this clonotype. This sequence joins TRBV20-1 and TRBJ2-2, with D possibly matching TRBD2 (6 bases). V gave up 1 base and J gave up 9 bases, with 9 bases separating them. The germline gives CDR1 DFQATT, CDR2 SNEGSKA (reference sequence). The CDR3 is 12 residues long. CDR3 loop: CSARAAGRELFF. The CDR3 coding sequence is TGCAGTGCTAGAGCGGCGGGGAGGGAGCTGTTTTTT.

This chain uses TRBV5-1 with TRBJ1-3; the match to TRBD1 covers 10 bases. From germline, CDR1 is SGHRS and CDR2 YFSETQ. This CDR3 spans 15 amino acids. V was clipped by 5 bases and J by 2 bases; unmatched bases: 4. The CDR3 DNA reads TGCGCCAGCAGTTGGACAGGGGGAACTGGAAACACCATATATTTT. It is translated as CASSWTGGTGNTIYF.

This chain links TRBV3-1 with TRBJ1-6; possibly TRBD1 for D (5 bases). The CDR3 runs to 14 residues. The V gene's germline CDR1 is LGHDT and CDR2 YNNKEL (reference sequence). The V gene lost 8 bases and the J gene lost 4 bases, with 12 bases spanning the gap. The CDR3 is CASRWRQYNSPLHF. The CDR3 DNA sequence: TGTGCCAGCCGTTGGCGACAGTATAATTCACCCCTCCACTTT.

V usage is TRBV20-1 and J usage is TRBJ2-5; TRBD2 matches at 9 bases. The CDR3 sequence is 16 residues long. Trimming at V came to 5 bases and at J to 4 bases, leaving 14 bases not matched to a gene. Looked up from germline, CDR1 is DFQATT and CDR2 is SNEGSKA (reference sequence). CDR3 sequence: CSAAAGGRERSETQYF. CDR3 nucleotides: TGCAGTGCTGCAGCGGGGGGTCGAGAGAGGTCAGAGACCCAGTACTTC.

The CDR3 protein is CASSPRQGSEAFF. The CDR3 bases are TGTGCCAGCAGCCCGCGACAGGGTTCTGAAGCTTTCTTT. The V gene is TRBV7-9, the J gene TRBJ1-1; TRBD1 aligns across 7 bases. The CDR3 runs to 13 residues. V was clipped by 5 bases and J by 6 bases; unmatched bases: 6. CDR1 is SEHNR, CDR2 FQNEAQ, per germline (reference sequence).

This clonotype occurred a few times. The chain is built from TRBV11-2 and TRBJ1-1; tentative D call: TRBD1 (6 bases). CDR1 and CDR2 from the germline V gene are SGHAT and FQNNGV. The CDR3 length is 15 residues. V was pared by 5 bases and J by 1 base, with 14 bases between. The CDR3 protein is CASSTQGSTNTEAFF. In DNA form, the CDR3 reads TGTGCCAGCAGCACTCAGGGGTCGACGAACACTGAAGCTTTCTTT.

This clonotype came up many times. The rearrangement links TRBV5-1 to TRBJ2-7; D is tentatively TRBD1 or TRBD2 (6 bases each). The CDR3 has 14 amino acids. Germline assignment: CDR1 SGHRS and CDR2 YFSETQ. Trimming cost V 4 bases and J 1 base, with 12 bases left between them. The CDR3 coding sequence is TGCGCCAGCAGCAAGGCGGGACAATCCTACGAGCAGTACGTC. As protein: CASSKAGQSYEQYV.

This clonotype turned up a few times. The rearrangement uses TRBV5-1 and TRBJ2-2; no firm D call. The CDR3 consists of 10 residues. Germline V gene sequence: CDR1 SGHRS, CDR2 YFSETQ. Trimming pared 5 bases from V and 5 bases from J, leaving 1 base between. The CDR3 is CASSTGELFF. The DNA of the CDR3 is TGCGCCAGCAGTACCGGGGAGCTGTTTTTT.

In its sample, this clonotype was seen a few times. For the CDR3, the DNA is TGCGCCAGCAGCTTTGGGGGGACTAGCCCGAACACCGGGGAGCTGTTTTTT. Residues: CASSFGGTSPNTGELFF. The chain has TRBV5-1 and TRBJ2-2; 9 bases are a match to TRBD2. The CDR3 is 17 residues long. Germline V gene lookup returns CDR1 SGHRS and CDR2 YFSETQ. V was pared by 2 bases and J by 0 bases, with 5 bases of the junction left unmatched.

The table lists this clonotype with a few counts. This chain links TRBV6-1 with TRBJ2-1; D remains ambiguous. This CDR3 region has 11 residues. The germline V gene encodes CDR1 MNHNS and CDR2 SASEGT. The V end lost 6 bases, the J end lost 6 bases, and 6 bases lay between the germline ends. DNA of the CDR3: TGTGCCAGCAGACAGCGCAATGAGCAGTTCTTC. It codes for CASRQRNEQFF.

The table lists this clonotype with a few counts. The rearrangement uses TRBV2 and TRBJ2-3, with 13 nucleotides matching TRBD2. The V gene's germline CDR1 is SNHLY and CDR2 FYNNEI. The trim removed 6 bases at V and 6 bases at J, leaving 6 bases unmatched. This CDR3 region has 15 residues. DNA for the CDR3: TGTGCCAGCAGGGGACTAGCGGGGACCGCGGATACGCAGTATTTT. Encoded protein: CASRGLAGTADTQYF. The whole variable domain, filled in from reference TRBV2 and TRBJ2-3, reads EPEVTQTPSHQVTQMGQEVILRCVPISNHLYFYWYRQILGQKVEFLVSFYNNEISEKSEIFDDQFSVERPDGSNFTLKIRSTKLEDSAMYFCASRGLAGTADTQYFGPGTRLTVL.

The V and J genes are TRBV6-5 and TRBJ2-3; tentatively, D is TRBD2 (6 bases). This CDR3 comprises 11 residues. CDR1 MNHEY and CDR2 SVGAGI come from the germline V gene. The germline V and J ends were trimmed by 4 bases and 13 bases, with 12 bases remaining between them. The CDR3 DNA reads as TGTGCCAGCAGTTCGGGGACTGGGGAGTATTTT. Translation: CASSSGTGEYF.

The chain uses TRBV12-3 or TRBV12-4 and TRBJ2-3, with D hard to call. V was clipped by 6 bases and J by 1 base, with 17 bases between them. The length of the CDR3 is 16 residues. The CDR3 nucleotides read TGTGCCAGCAGCACGGAGTTAAGGTCTGGCACAGATACGCAGTATTTT. This encodes CASSTELRSGTDTQYF.

This clonotype showed up many times. V gene TRBV7-2 combines with J gene TRBJ2-5; no clear D. Germline CDR1 SGHTA, CDR2 FQGNSA. Trimming left V 4 bases short and J 7 bases short, with 16 bases between. The CDR3 extends over 14 amino acids. The chain's CDR3 is CASSYPRTGGTQYF. CDR3 bases: TGTGCCAGCAGCTACCCTCGGACCGGCGGGACCCAGTACTTC. Full variable domain (rest looked up from reference TRBV7-2 and TRBJ2-5): GAGVSQSPSNKVTEKGKDVELRCDPISGHTALYWYRQSLGQGLEFLIYFQGNSAPDKSGLPSDRFSAERTGGSVSTLTIQRTQQEDSAVYLCASSYPRTGGTQYFGPGTRLLVL.

The table lists this clonotype with a few counts. V and J are TRBV6-2 or TRBV6-3 and TRBJ2-7; a weak D match, TRBD1 (5 bases). Germline V gene lookup returns CDR1 MNHEY and CDR2 SVGEGT. CDR3 length equals 15 residues. Trimming cost V 5 bases and J 0 bases, with 14 bases left between them. CDR3 bases: TGTGCCAGCAGTGATCAAGGGGCCCGCTCCTACGAGCAGTACGTC. Its protein is CASSDQGARSYEQYV.

CDR3 bases: TGCGCCAGCAGCGCGGGCCAGCCCTATGGAGAGACCCAGTACTTC. Protein sequence: CASSAGQPYGETQYF. V and J are TRBV5-1 and TRBJ2-5, with D possibly TRBD2 on 5 matching bases. CDR3 length: 15 residues. Germline lookup yields CDR1 SGHRS and CDR2 YFSETQ. V was clipped by 4 bases and J by 4 bases, with 17 bases between them. Variable domain in full (rest from reference TRBV5-1 and TRBJ2-5): KAGVTQTPRYLIKTRGQQVTLSCSPISGHRSVSWYQQTPGQGLQFLFEYFSETQRNKGNFPGRFSGRQFSNSRSEMNVSTLELGDSALYLCASSAGQPYGETQYFGPGTRLLVL.

There are many counts of this clonotype. This chain connects TRBV4-1 to TRBJ1-2, with D possibly matching TRBD1 (5 bases). Germline V gene data show CDR1 as MGHRA and CDR2 as YSYEKL. The CDR3 is made up of 14 amino acids. The V end lost 1 base, the J end lost 4 bases, and 10 bases lay between the germline ends. The CDR3 is CASSQVQVGYGYTF. In DNA, the CDR3 is TGCGCCAGCAGCCAAGTACAGGTCGGCTATGGCTACACCTTC.

This clonotype was seen at least ten times. The chain uses TRBV5-6 and TRBJ1-6, with TRBD1 matching 7 bases. Per the germline V gene, CDR1 is SGHDT and CDR2 is YYEEEE. V shed 3 bases and J 10 bases; nucleotides not matched to a gene: 10. The CDR3 extends over 15 amino acids. Written as DNA, the CDR3 is TGTGCCAGCAGCTCAGCCCCGGGACAGACCTCACCCCTCCACTTT. Translation: CASSSAPGQTSPLHF. Supplemented by reference TRBV5-6 and TRBJ1-6, the full variable domain reads DAGVTQSPTHLIKTRGQQVTLRCSPKSGHDTVSWYQQALGQGPQFIFQYYEEEERQRGNFPDRFSGHQFPNYSSELNVNALLLGDSALYLCASSSAPGQTSPLHFGNGTRLTVT.

This clonotype was found once. The chain combines TRBV7-2 with TRBJ1-4; 8 bases map to TRBD1. Germline V CDR1 and CDR2: SGHTA, FQGNSA. This CDR3 contains 16 residues. V lost 2 bases and J lost 1; bases outside the gene matches: 3. CDR3 sequence reads: CASSLYRGVTNEKLFF. CDR3 sequence (DNA): TGTGCCAGCAGCTTATACAGGGGGGTAACTAATGAAAAACTGTTTTTT. The whole variable domain, filled in from reference TRBV7-2 and TRBJ1-4, reads GAGVSQSPSNKVTEKGKDVELRCDPISGHTALYWYRQSLGQGLEFLIYFQGNSAPDKSGLPSDRFSAERTGGSVSTLTIQRTQQEDSAVYLCASSLYRGVTNEKLFFGSGTQLSVL.